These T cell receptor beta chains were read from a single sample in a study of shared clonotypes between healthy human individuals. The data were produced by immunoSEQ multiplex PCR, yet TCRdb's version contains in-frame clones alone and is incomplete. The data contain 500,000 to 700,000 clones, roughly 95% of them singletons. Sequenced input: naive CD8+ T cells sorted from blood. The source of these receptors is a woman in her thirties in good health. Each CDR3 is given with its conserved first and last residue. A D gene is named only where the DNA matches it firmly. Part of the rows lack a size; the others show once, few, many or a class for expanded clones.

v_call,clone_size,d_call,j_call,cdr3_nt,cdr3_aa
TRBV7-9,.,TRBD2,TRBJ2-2,TGTGCCAGCAGAGAAGCCGGGACTAGGGTCACCGGGGAGCTGTTTTTT,CASREAGTRVTGELFF
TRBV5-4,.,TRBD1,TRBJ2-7,TGTGCCAGCAGCAGGCGGGACAGGGCCGCCTACGAGCAGTACTTC,CASSRRDRAAYEQYF
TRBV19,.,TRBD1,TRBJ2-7,TGTGCCAGTAGTATTGGGCAGGGGGCCGCCTACGAGCAGTACTTC,CASSIGQGAAYEQYF
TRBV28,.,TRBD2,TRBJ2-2,TGTGCCAGCAGGGCGACTAGCGGGAGAGCGGACACCGGGGAGCTGTTTTTT,CASRATSGRADTGELFF
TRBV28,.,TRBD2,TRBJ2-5,TGTGCCAGCAGTTTGCTAGCGGGCCGCAGAGAGACCCAGTACTTC,CASSLLAGRRETQYF
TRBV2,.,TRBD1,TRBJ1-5,TGTGCCAGCAGCGACGACCGTCCGGACAGGGGCAATCAGCCCCAGCATTTT,CASSDDRPDRGNQPQHF
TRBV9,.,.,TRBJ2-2,TGTGCCAGCAGCGTGGGCGGGATAAACACCGGGGAGCTGTTTTTT,CASSVGGINTGELFF
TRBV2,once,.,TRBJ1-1,TGTGCCAGCAGTACGAAACAAAGCTATCCCCCTGAAGCTTTCTTT,CASSTKQSYPPEAFF
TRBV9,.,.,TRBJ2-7,TGTGCCAGCAGCGCAGGTTGGAGGGGAGACGAGCAGTACTTC,CASSAGWRGDEQYF
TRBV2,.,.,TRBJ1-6,TGTGCCAGCAGGGAGACAGGACTAAATTCACCCCTCCACTTT,CASRETGLNSPLHF